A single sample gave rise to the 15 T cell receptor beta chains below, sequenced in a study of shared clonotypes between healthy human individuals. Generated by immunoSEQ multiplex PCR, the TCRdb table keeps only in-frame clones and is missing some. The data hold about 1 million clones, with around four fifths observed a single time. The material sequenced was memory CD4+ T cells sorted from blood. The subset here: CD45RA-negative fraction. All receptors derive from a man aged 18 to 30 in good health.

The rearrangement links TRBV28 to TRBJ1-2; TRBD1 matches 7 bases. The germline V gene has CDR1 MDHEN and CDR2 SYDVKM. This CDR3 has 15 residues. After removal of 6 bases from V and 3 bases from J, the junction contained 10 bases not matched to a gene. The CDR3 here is CASSRPTGTDYGYTF. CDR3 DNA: TGTGCCAGCAGCCGCCCCACCGGGACAGACTATGGCTACACCTTC.

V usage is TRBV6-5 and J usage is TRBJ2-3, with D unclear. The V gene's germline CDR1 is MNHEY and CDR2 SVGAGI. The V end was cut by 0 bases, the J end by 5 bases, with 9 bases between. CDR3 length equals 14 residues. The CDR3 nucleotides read TGTGCCAGCAGTTACTCGAAGAACGGAGATACGCAGTATTTT. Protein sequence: CASSYSKNGDTQYF.

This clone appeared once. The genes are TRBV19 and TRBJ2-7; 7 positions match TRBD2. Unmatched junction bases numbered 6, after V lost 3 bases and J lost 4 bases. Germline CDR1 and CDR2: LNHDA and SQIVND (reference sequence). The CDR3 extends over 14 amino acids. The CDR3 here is CASSIGRERYEQYF. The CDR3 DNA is TGTGCCAGTAGTATTGGGCGGGAGAGGTACGAGCAGTACTTC.

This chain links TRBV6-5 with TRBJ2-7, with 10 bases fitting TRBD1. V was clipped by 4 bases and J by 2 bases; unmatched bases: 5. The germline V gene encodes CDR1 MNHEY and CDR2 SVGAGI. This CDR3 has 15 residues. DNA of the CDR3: TGTGCCAGCAGTTTCGACAGGGGGCTAACCTACGAGCAGTACTTC. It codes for CASSFDRGLTYEQYF.

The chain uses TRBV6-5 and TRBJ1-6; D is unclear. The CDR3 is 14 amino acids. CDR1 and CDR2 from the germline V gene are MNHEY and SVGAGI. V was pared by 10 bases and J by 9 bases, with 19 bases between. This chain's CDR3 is CATGPNYTPSPLHF. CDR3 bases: TGTGCCACCGGCCCAAATTACACACCTTCACCCCTCCACTTT.

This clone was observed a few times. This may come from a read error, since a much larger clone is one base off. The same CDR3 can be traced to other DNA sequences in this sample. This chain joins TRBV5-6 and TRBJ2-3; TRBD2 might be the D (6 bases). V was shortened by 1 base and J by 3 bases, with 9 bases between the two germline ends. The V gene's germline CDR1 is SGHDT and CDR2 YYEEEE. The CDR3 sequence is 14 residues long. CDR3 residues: CASSLYGGTDTQYF. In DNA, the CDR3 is TGTGCCAGCAGCTTGTATGGGGGGACAGATACGCAGTATTTT. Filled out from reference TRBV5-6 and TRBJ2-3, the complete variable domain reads DAGVTQSPTHLIKTRGQQVTLRCSPKSGHDTVSWYQQALGQGPQFIFQYYEEEERQRGNFPDRFSGHQFPNYSSELNVNALLLGDSALYLCASSLYGGTDTQYFGPGTRLTVL.

The CDR3, as DNA: TGCGCCAGCAGCAGGACTAGCGAGATCTTCTACGAGCAGTACTTC. Translating gives CASSRTSEIFYEQYF. This chain connects TRBV4-3 to TRBJ2-7, with 9 bases that match TRBD2. Germline CDR1 reads LGHNA; CDR2 reads YSLEER. This CDR3 comprises 15 residues. With V trimmed by 5 bases and J by 3 bases, 8 bases remained unmatched.

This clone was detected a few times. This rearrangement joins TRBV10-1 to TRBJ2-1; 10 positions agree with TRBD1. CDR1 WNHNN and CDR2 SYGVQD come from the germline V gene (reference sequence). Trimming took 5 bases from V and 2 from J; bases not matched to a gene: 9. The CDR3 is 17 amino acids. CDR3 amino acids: CASSPRDRGLTYNEQFF. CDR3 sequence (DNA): TGCGCCAGCAGTCCCCGGGACAGGGGACTAACCTACAATGAGCAGTTCTTC.

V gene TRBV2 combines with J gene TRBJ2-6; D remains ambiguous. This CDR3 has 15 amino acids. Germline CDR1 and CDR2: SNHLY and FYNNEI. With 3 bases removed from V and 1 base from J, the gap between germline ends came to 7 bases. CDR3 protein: CASSEKESGANVLTF. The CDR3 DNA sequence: TGTGCCAGCAGTGAGAAGGAATCTGGGGCCAACGTCCTGACTTTC.

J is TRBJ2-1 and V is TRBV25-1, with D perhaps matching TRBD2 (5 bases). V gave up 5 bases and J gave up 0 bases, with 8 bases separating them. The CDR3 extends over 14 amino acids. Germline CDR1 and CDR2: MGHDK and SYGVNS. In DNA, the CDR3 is TGTGCCAGCAGTCGGGCGGGCTCCTACAATGAGCAGTTCTTC. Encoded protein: CASSRAGSYNEQFF.

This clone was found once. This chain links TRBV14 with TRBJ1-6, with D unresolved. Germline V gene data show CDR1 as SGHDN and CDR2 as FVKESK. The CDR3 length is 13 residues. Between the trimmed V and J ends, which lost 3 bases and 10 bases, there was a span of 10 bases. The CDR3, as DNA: TGTGCCAGCAGCCAGGACCGTTTCTCACCCCTCCACTTT. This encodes CASSQDRFSPLHF.

This chain's CDR3 is CASSYTASGGVETQYF. The CDR3 region has the DNA TGTGCCAGCAGCTATACCGCTAGCGGGGGGGTGGAGACCCAGTACTTC. The genes are TRBV11-2 and TRBJ2-5, with 12 bases matching TRBD2. With V trimmed by 4 bases and J by 5 bases, 8 bases remained unmatched. Germline V gene lookup returns CDR1 SGHAT and CDR2 FQNNGV. The CDR3 extends over 16 amino acids. Filled out from reference TRBV11-2 and TRBJ2-5, the complete variable domain reads EAGVAQSPRYKIIEKRQSVAFWCNPISGHATLYWYQQILGQGPKLLIQFQNNGVVDDSQLPKDRFSAERLKGVDSTLKIQPAKLEDSAVYLCASSYTASGGVETQYFGPGTRLLVL.

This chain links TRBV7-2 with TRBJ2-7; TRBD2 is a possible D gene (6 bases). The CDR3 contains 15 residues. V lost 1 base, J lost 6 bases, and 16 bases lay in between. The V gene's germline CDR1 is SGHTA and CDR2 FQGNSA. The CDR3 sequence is CASSLGSLATGEQYF. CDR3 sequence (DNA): TGTGCCAGCAGCTTAGGAAGCCTAGCGACGGGCGAGCAGTACTTC.

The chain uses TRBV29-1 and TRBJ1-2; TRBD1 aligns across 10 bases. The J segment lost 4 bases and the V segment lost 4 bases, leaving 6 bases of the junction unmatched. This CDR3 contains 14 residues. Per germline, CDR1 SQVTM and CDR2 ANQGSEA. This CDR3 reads CSVGGDRGFYGYTF. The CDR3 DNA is TGCAGCGTTGGGGGGGACAGGGGATTCTATGGCTACACCTTC.

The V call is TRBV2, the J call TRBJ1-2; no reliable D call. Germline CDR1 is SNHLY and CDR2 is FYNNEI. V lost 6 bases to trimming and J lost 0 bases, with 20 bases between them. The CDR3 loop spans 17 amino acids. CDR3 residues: CASSRSQVGPANYGYTF. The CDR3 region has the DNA TGTGCCAGCAGCCGGTCGCAGGTTGGCCCGGCTAACTATGGCTACACCTTC.